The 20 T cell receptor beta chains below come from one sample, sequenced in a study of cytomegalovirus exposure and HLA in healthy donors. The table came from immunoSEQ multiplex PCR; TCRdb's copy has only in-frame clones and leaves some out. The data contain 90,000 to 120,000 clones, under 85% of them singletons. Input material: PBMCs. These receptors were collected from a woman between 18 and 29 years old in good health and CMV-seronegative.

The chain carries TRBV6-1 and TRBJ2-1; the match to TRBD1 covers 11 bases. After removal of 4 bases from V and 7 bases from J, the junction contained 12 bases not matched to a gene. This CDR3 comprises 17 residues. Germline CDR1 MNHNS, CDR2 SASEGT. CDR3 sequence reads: CASSGARTGGAFNEQFF. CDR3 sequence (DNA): TGTGCCAGCAGTGGGGCGAGGACAGGGGGCGCGTTTAATGAGCAGTTCTTC.

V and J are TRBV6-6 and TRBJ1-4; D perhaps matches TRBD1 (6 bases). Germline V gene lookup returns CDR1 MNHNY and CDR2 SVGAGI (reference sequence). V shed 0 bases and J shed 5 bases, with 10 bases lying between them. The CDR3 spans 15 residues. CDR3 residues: CASSYSYRDNEKLFF. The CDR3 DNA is TGTGCCAGCAGTTACTCTTACAGGGACAATGAAAAACTGTTTTTT.

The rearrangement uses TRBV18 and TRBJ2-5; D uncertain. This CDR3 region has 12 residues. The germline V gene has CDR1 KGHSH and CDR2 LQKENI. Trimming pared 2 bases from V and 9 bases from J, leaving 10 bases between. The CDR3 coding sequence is TGTGCCAGCTCACCAGCGGAACTGGCCCAGTACTTC. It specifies CASSPAELAQYF.

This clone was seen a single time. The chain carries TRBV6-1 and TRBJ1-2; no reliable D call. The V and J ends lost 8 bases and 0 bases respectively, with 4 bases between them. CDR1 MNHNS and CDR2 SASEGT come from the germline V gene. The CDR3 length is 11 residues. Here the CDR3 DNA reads TGTGCCAGCTCCGCTAACTATGGCTACACCTTC. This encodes CASSANYGYTF.

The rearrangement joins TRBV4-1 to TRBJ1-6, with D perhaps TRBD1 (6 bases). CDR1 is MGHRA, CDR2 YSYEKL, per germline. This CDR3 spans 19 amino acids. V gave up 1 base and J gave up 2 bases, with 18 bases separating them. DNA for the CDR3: TGCGCCAGCAGCCAAGCAGTATTGAACAGGGAGACCTATAATTCACCCCTCCACTTT. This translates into CASSQAVLNRETYNSPLHF.

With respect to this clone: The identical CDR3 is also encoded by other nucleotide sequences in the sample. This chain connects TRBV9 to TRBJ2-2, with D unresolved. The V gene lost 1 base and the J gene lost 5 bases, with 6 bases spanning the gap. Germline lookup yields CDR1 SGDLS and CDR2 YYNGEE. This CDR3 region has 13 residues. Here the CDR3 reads CASSVSITGELFF. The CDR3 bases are TGTGCCAGCAGCGTATCTATAACCGGGGAGCTGTTTTTT.

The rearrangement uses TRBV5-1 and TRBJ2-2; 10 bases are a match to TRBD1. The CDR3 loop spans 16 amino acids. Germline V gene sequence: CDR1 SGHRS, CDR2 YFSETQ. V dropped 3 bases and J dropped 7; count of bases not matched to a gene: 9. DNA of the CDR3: TGCGCCAGCAGCTCGAGAAGACAGGGGGCCTACGGGGAGCTGTTTTTT. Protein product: CASSSRRQGAYGELFF.

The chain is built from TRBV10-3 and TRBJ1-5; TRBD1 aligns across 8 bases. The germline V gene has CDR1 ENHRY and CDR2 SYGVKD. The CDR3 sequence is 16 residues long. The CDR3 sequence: CAYGRRTGPPNQPQHF. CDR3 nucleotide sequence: TGTGCATACGGGAGGAGGACAGGGCCCCCCAATCAGCCCCAGCATTTT.

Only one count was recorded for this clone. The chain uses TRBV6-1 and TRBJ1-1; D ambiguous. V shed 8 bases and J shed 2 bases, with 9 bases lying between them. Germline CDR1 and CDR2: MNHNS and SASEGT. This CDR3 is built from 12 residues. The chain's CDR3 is CASSGSNTEAFF. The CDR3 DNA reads TGTGCCAGCTCGGGGAGCAACACTGAAGCTTTCTTT.

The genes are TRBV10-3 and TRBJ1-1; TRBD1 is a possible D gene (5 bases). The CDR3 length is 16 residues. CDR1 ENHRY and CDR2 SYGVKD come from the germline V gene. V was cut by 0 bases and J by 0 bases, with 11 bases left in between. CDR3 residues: CAISESFTGMNTEAFF. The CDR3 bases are TGTGCCATCAGTGAGTCGTTCACAGGTATGAACACTGAAGCTTTCTTT.

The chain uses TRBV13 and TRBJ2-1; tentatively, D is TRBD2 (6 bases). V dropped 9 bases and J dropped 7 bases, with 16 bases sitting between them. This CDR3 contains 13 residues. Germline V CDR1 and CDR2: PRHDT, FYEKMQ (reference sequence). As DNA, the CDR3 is TGTGCCAGTGACCGTGGTGGGGGGAATGAGCAGTTCTTC. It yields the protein CASDRGGGNEQFF.

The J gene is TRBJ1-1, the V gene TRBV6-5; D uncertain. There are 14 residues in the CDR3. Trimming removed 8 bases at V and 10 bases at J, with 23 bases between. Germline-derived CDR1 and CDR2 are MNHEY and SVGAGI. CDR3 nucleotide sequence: TGTGCCAGCTATGAAAACGGACTTAATCTTGGAGCTTTCTTT. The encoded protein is CASYENGLNLGAFF.

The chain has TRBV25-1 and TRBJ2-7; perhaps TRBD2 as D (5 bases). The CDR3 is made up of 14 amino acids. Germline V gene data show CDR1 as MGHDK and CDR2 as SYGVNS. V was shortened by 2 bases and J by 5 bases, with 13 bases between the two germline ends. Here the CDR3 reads CASSEEGRAHEQYF. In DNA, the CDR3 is TGTGCCAGCAGTGAAGAAGGGAGAGCCCACGAGCAGTACTTC.

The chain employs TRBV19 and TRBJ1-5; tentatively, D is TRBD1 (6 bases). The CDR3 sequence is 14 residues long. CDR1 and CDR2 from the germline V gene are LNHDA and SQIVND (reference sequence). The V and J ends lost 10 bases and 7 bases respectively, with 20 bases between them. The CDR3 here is CATRKGEMGQPQHF. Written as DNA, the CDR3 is TGTGCCACCCGAAAGGGGGAGATGGGACAGCCCCAGCATTTT.

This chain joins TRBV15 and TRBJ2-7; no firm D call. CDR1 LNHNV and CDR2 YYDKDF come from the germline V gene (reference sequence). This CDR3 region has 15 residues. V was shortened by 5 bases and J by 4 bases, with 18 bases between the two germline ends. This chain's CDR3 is CATSATPINLYEQYF. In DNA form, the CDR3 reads TGTGCCACCAGCGCGACACCGATAAACCTTTACGAGCAGTACTTC.

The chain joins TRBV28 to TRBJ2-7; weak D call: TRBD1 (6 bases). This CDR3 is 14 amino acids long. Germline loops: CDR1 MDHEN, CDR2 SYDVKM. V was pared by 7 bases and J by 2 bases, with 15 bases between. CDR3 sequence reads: CASTETGLPYEQYF. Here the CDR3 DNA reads TGTGCCAGCACCGAGACAGGACTCCCCTACGAGCAGTACTTC.

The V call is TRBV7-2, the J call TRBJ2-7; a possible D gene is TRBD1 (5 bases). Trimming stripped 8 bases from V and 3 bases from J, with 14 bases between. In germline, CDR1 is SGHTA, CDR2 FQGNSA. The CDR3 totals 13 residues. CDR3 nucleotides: TGTGCCAGCCGGAACAGGATAAGCTACGAGCAGTACTTC. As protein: CASRNRISYEQYF.

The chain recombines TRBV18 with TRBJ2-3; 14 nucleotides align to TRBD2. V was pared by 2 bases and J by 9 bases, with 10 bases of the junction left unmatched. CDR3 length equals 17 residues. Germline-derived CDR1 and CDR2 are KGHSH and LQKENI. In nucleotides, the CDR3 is TGTGCCAGCTCACCAAGGCTGGGACTAGCGGGGGACCCAACGCAGTATTTT. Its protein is CASSPRLGLAGDPTQYF.

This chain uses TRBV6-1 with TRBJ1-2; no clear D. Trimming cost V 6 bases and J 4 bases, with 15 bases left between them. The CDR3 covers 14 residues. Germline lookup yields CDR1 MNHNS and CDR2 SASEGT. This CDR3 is CASRPSQLSYGYTF. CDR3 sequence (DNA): TGTGCCAGCAGGCCGTCACAGCTCTCCTATGGCTACACCTTC.

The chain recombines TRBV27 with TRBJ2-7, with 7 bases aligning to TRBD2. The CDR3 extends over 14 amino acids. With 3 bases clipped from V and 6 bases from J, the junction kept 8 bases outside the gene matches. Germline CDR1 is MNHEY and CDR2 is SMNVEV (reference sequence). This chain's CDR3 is CASSFGGDRGEQYF. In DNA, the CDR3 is TGTGCCAGCAGTTTTGGGGGGGACCGTGGCGAGCAGTACTTC.